This TCR beta chain was recovered during a study of Ad26.COV2.S vaccination and SARS-CoV-2 variants (TCRdb year 2021). Context from the whole study: Donors in the vaccine arm were drawn from COV1001, a multicentre, randomized, double-blind, placebo-controlled phase I-IIa trial testing Ad26.COV2.S in healthy adults. TCRbeta repertoire sequencing was used to assess the specificity and breadth of SARS-CoV-2-reactive T cell receptors after Ad26.COV2.S vaccination. Participants in the trial were split at random into five groups of five each, receiving low-dose or high-dose Ad26.COV2.S once or twice, or else placebo on both occasions. Ad26.COV2.S was administered intramuscularly at a dose of 5x10^10 or 1x10^11 viral particles, either as one shot or as two shots given 56 days apart. The TCR-sequenced set comprised about 30 samples: around 20 Ad26.COV2.S vaccine recipients, 5 placebo recipients and 8 SARS-CoV-2 convalescent individuals. Investigators did not know the trial group allocation while performing experiments and assessing outcomes. What the study reported, not specific to this receptor: The study was not powered for comparison of responses between vaccine doses or regimens. Non-spike TCR breadth was comparable between vaccine and placebo recipients, consistent with the vaccine containing only spike. Substantial breadth of spike-specific CD8+ and CD4+ T cell responses was reported after vaccination. Spike-specific TCR breadth was higher in Ad26.COV2.S recipients than in placebo recipients (P = 0.0014). The authors noted that total T cell responses may have been underestimated by the TCR breadth and depth analyses.

Comment on this clone: Its cognate antigen has yet to be identified. No base quality information exists; no much larger clone differs at one position.

The label giving this sample's treatment or condition can be read as: roughly 18 received Ad26.COV2.S at low or high dose, single or two shots; a few received placebo; per-sample allocation not given. Repertoires of vaccine and placebo recipients were sequenced from samples collected on day 63 after the first injection. Cohort 1b enrolled some 25 adults aged 18-55 years at a single site in Boston, USA, between 29 July and 7 August 2020. Ad26.COV2.S was a replication-incompetent adenovirus type 26 vector expressing a prefusion-stabilized SARS-CoV-2 spike protein from the original Wuhan strain. The V and J ends are trimmed by 2 bases and 5 bases, leaving 3 bases between them. The CDR3 numbers 12 residues from cysteine through phenylalanine. Only the CDR3 region is kept as DNA, spanning 36 bases read in frame from base 1. The CDR1 and CDR2 encoded by the germline V gene are MNHNS and SASEGT. TCRbeta CDR3 regions were sequenced with the immunoSEQ Assay. After extraction, genomic DNA underwent amplification by bias-controlled multiplex PCR, followed by high-throughput sequencing. The study's own analysis went as follows. To quantify the absolute abundance of every unique TCRbeta CDR3 region, sequences were collapsed and filtered. T cell fraction was estimated by normalizing TCRbeta template counts to usable DNA, which was measured by amplifying reference genes present in all nucleated cells. Repertoire TCRs were annotated as SARS-CoV-2-specific when V gene, CDR3 amino acid sequence and J gene were exactly matched to a known reactive TCR set. The reference SARS-CoV-2 TCR set came from MIRA and was filtered for enrichment in COVID-19-positive ImmuneCODE repertoires, removing public or cross-reactive TCRs. Based on the MIRA antigens, annotated TCRs were further analysed at the level of specific ORF or position within ORF. Depth was the summed frequency of annotated unique rearrangements, while breadth was defined as annotated unique rearrangements over total unique productive rearrangements. TCR breadth was compared between groups using two-sided Wilcoxon rank-sum tests. TCRdb holds this immuneACCESS table with in-frame rearrangements only. Some clones are missing; in checked studies, unresolved V genes explain under half, and the rest has no known cause. For V, J and clone size, that table is used; D and trimming come from the DNA. The table for this sample lists 450,000 to 550,000 clones; 80% to 90% of them were counted only once. The ten largest account for about 1.7% of the sample.

In this chain, TRBV6-1 is recombined with TRBJ1-4; the D gene remains uncertain. The source was peripheral blood, collected in a trial of Ad26.COV2.S vaccine versus placebo. The receptor was derived from a person between 18 and 60 years old who received the Ad26.COV2.S COVID-19 vaccine or a placebo. DNA sequence: TGTGCCAGCAGTGAACTAAATGAAAAACTGTTTTTT. Its protein is CASSELNEKLFF.